This record concerns one TCR beta chain sequence. No antigen is known for it. Depths of 1 in 200,000 to 1 in 1 million T cells were the sequencing target. Profiling relied on immunoSEQ multiplex PCR, and the TCRdb table lists in-frame clones only, not all of them. The table shows 150,000 or so clones, with approximately 80% occurring only once. The sample originates from a study of cytotoxic CD8 clonotypes in ibrutinib-treated CLL. Study-level background: For this cohort, patients were some eleven relapsed/refractory and some 15 treatment-naive, while some 18 were IGHV unmutated. Study-wide points: Clonality correlated strongly with circulating CD8+ T cells and exceeded age-matched healthy donors at baseline. Sampling time points were not equivalent between sustained-remission and progressing patients.

The germline V gene has CDR1 SGHAT and CDR2 FQNNGV. CDR3 length: 19 residues. With V trimmed by 1 base and J by 4 bases, 17 bases remained unmatched. The source was PBMCs, collected after 24 months of ibrutinib treatment. The TCR sequence derives from a human donor with chronic lymphocytic leukemia. The genes are TRBV11-2 and TRBJ1-1; 8 bases match TRBD1. CDR3 residues: CASSLGGRAGGPRTTEAFF. The CDR3 nucleotides are TGTGCCAGCAGCTTAGGAGGTAGGGCAGGGGGCCCACGAACCACTGAAGCTTTCTTT.